This T cell receptor (beta chain) was sequenced in a study of blood T cell repertoires in COVID-19. The overall study: T cells, B-cell-depleted T cells, or PBMCs supplied cDNA or gDNA.

This CDR3 has 14 residues. Germline V gene data show CDR1 as MNHNY and CDR2 as SVGAGI (reference sequence). With 7 bases removed from V and 9 bases from J, the gap between germline ends came to 16 bases. Per the authors' pipeline: Estimation of nucleated cell counts was performed using reference gene primer amplification. TCRdb's copy holds only in-frame clones and misses some; the assay was immunoSEQ multiplex PCR. The V and J calls and clone size are taken from that table; D and trimming were inferred from the DNA. This sample has about 200,000 clones, with roughly 90% found just once. The TCR comes from a middle-aged woman who had recovered from COVID-19. The chain uses TRBV6-6 and TRBJ1-6, with a tentative D call TRBD1 (5 bases). The sample taken for sequencing was peripheral blood. In DNA form, the CDR3 reads TGTGCCAGCAAAAGTGGGGGGATGGTTTCACCCCTCCACTTT. This codes for CASKSGGMVSPLHF.